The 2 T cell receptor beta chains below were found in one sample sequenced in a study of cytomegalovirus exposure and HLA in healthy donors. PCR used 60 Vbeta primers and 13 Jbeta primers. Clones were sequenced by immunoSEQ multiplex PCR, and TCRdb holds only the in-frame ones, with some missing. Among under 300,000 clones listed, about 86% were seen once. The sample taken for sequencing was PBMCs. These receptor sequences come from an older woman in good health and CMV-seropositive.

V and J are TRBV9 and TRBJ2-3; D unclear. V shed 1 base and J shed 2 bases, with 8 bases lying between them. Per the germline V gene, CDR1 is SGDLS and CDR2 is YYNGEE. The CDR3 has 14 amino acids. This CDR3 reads CASSVKTSTDTQYF. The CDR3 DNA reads TGTGCCAGCAGCGTAAAGACTTCCACAGATACGCAGTATTTT. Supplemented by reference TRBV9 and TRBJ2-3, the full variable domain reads DSGVTQTPKHLITATGQRVTLRCSPRSGDLSVYWYQQSLDQGLQFLIQYYNGEERAKGNILERFSAQQFPDLHSELNLSSLELGDSALYFCASSVKTSTDTQYFGPGTRLTVL.

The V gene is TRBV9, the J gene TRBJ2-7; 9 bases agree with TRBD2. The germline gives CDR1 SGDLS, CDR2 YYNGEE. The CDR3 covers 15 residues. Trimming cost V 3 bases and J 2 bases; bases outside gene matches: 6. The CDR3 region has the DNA TGTGCCAGCAGCGCGGGACTAGCAGCCACCTACGAGCAGTACTTC. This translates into CASSAGLAATYEQYF. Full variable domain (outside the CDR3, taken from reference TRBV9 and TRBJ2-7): DSGVTQTPKHLITATGQRVTLRCSPRSGDLSVYWYQQSLDQGLQFLIQYYNGEERAKGNILERFSAQQFPDLHSELNLSSLELGDSALYFCASSAGLAATYEQYFGPGTRLTVT.